The rows below give T cell receptor beta chains drawn from one sample of a study of blood T cell repertoires in COVID-19. Assay used: immunoSEQ multiplex PCR; TCRdb lists only in-frame clones, some missing. The sample consists of 250,000 or so clones, about nine tenths of them appearing once. Sequencing used PBMCs or T cells enriched from blood (not recorded which). These receptors were collected from a man aged 50 to 59 who had been exposed to COVID-19. Both conserved end residues are trimmed from each CDR3. Fields, in order: V gene, J gene, CDR3 protein.

TRBV12-3/TRBV12-4	TRBJ1-1	ASSQGVVTEAF
TRBV18	TRBJ2-1	ASSPPRGGRGNEQF
TRBV5-4	TRBJ2-5	ASGTSGRQETQY
TRBV5-1	TRBJ1-3	ASSLGQTNTIY
TRBV19	TRBJ2-1	ASSIGQGSYNEQF
TRBV5-5	TRBJ2-2	ASSFRRIGVNGELF
TRBV12-3/TRBV12-4	TRBJ1-1	ASDGGTYTEAF
TRBV30	TRBJ2-1	AWIVAGGYNEQF
TRBV2	TRBJ2-5	ASTQTGGETQY
TRBV3-1/TRBV3-2	TRBJ2-3	ASSQTPGLSSTDTQY
TRBV9	TRBJ1-3	ASSVGYRGLGNTIY
TRBV3-1/TRBV3-2	TRBJ1-2	ASSQGRGMGGYT
TRBV6-4	TRBJ2-1	ASSDELHNEQF
TRBV7-9	TRBJ1-2	ASSLLDRALGGYT
TRBV18	TRBJ1-2	ASSPQGAEGYT
TRBV11-2	TRBJ2-5	ASSLAGLQSGAQY
TRBV6-1	TRBJ2-2	ASSGDTLRVAGAGELF
TRBV20-1	TRBJ1-2	SARQAGGYT
TRBV5-1	TRBJ2-2	ASSLGTGGSNTGELF
TRBV5-4	TRBJ2-5	ASSPTGGQETQY
TRBV4-1	TRBJ1-1	ASSRWRNTEAF
TRBV5-1	TRBJ1-1	ASSSLGTANTEAF
TRBV11-3	TRBJ1-2	ASSKEDRVNYGYT
TRBV28	TRBJ1-6	ASSLRPKEALH
TRBV28	TRBJ1-2	ASSFHRDRARYYGYT
TRBV2	TRBJ1-5	ASSWTEYSNQPQH
TRBV6-5	TRBJ1-1	ASRIQLMNTEAF
TRBV5-1	TRBJ1-4	ASSPPGTGFEKLF
TRBV28	TRBJ1-2	ASSSPPGQALAGYT
TRBV5-4	TRBJ2-3	ASSAGGTSHTDTQY
TRBV2	TRBJ2-3	ASYNRGQAGTDTQY